The 32 T cell receptor beta chains below all came from one sample that was sequenced in a study of blood T cell repertoires in COVID-19. Method: immunoSEQ multiplex PCR; TCRdb's copy keeps in-frame clones and lacks some. The table records hundreds of thousands of clones, about 90% of them present only once. The sequenced sample was peripheral blood. These receptors originate from a woman aged 18-35 years with acute or convalescent COVID-19.

This chain links TRBV29-1 with TRBJ2-3; TRBD1 matches 7 bases. The CDR3 is made up of 14 amino acids. J gave up 0 bases and V 5 bases, and 5 bases lay outside the gene matches. Germline values: CDR1 SQVTM, CDR2 ANQGSEA. CDR3 region: CSVLLQGSTDTQYF. CDR3 bases: TGCAGCGTTCTCCTACAGGGGAGCACAGATACGCAGTATTTT.

This rearrangement joins TRBV20-1 to TRBJ1-1, with 9 bases that match TRBD1. The CDR3 covers 11 residues. Trimming cost V 7 bases and J 7 bases; bases outside gene matches: 4. Germline CDR1 reads DFQATT; CDR2 reads SNEGSKA (reference sequence). The CDR3 region has the DNA TGCAGTGGTGGGGGACAGGGTGAAGCTTTCTTT. This encodes CSGGGQGEAFF.

A single count supports this clone. The chain has TRBV27 and TRBJ1-4, with D possibly TRBD1 on 6 matching bases. Germline values: CDR1 MNHEY, CDR2 SMNVEV (reference sequence). Between the trimmed V and J ends, which lost 3 bases and 8 bases, there was a span of 13 bases. There are 14 residues in the CDR3. Here the CDR3 reads CASSFGQTGEKLFF. DNA of the CDR3: TGTGCCAGCAGTTTTGGACAGACGGGCGAAAAACTGTTTTTT.

V usage is TRBV14 and J usage is TRBJ1-6; 7 bases agree with TRBD1. Trimming removed 4 bases from V and 9 bases from J; junction bases left unmatched: 3. Germline CDR1 SGHDN, CDR2 FVKESK. The CDR3 is 13 residues long. The CDR3 region is CASSLTGSSPLHF. CDR3 nucleotide sequence: TGTGCCAGCAGCCTGACAGGGAGTTCACCCCTCCACTTT.

V usage is TRBV7-8 and J usage is TRBJ2-7; no clear D. The germline V gene encodes CDR1 SGHVS and CDR2 FQNEAQ. The CDR3 covers 12 residues. The V gene lost 5 bases and the J gene lost 4 bases, with 9 bases spanning the gap. CDR3: CASSPTTYEQYF. CDR3 sequence (DNA): TGTGCCAGCAGCCCAACCACTTACGAGCAGTACTTC.

This clone was counted a few times. The rearrangement links TRBV19 to TRBJ1-5, with a possible D match to TRBD1 (5 bases). CDR3 size: 16 residues. V shed 9 bases and J shed 4 bases, with 22 bases lying between them. The germline V gene has CDR1 LNHDA and CDR2 SQIVND (reference sequence). The CDR3 region has the DNA TGTGCCAGCCGGGACTTCGCTCTGGGCCGTAATCAGCCCCAGCATTTT. It yields the protein CASRDFALGRNQPQHF.

This rearrangement joins TRBV27 to TRBJ2-3, with 8 positions matching TRBD1. CDR3 size: 15 residues. Germline CDR1 reads MNHEY; CDR2 reads SMNVEV (reference sequence). With 3 bases clipped from V and 3 bases from J, the junction kept 5 bases outside the gene matches. CDR3 in DNA: TGTGCCAGCAGTTTCCGCGGACAGGGAACAGATACGCAGTATTTT. It codes for CASSFRGQGTDTQYF.

This rearrangement joins TRBV3-1 (or the pseudogene TRBV3-2) to TRBJ2-7, with TRBD1 identical over 7 bases. Germline V gives CDR1 LGHDT, CDR2 YNNKEL (reference sequence). V shed 4 bases, J shed 2 bases, and the junction held 11 bases outside the gene matches. The CDR3 runs to 16 residues. The DNA of the CDR3 is TGTGCCAGCAGCCCTTCTTACAGGGGAACTACCTACGAGCAGTACTTC. It translates to CASSPSYRGTTYEQYF.

V gene TRBV6-5 combines with J gene TRBJ2-1; a possible D gene is TRBD1 (6 bases). This CDR3 is 12 amino acids long. Germline values: CDR1 MNHEY, CDR2 SVGAGI. Trimming left V 10 bases short and J 4 bases short, with 11 bases between. The CDR3 loop reads CAIRGGYNEQFF. The CDR3 DNA reads TGTGCCATTCGAGGGGGTTACAATGAGCAGTTCTTC.

The chain has TRBV30 and TRBJ1-2; D may be TRBD1 (5 bases). Trimming cost V 8 bases and J 5 bases, with 15 bases left between them. Germline V gives CDR1 GTSNPN, CDR2 SVGIG (reference sequence). The CDR3 contains 12 residues. CDR3 sequence reads: CASQRGRYGYTF. Written as DNA, the CDR3 is TGTGCCAGCCAGCGGGGACGGTATGGCTACACCTTC. Drawing the rest from reference TRBV30 and TRBJ1-2, the complete variable domain is SQTIHQWPATLVQPVGSPLSLECTVEGTSNPNLYWYRQAAGRGLQLLFYSVGIGQISSEVPQNLSASRPQDRQFILSSKKLLLSDSGFYLCASQRGRYGYTFGSGTRLTVV.

The V and J genes are TRBV20-1 and TRBJ1-2; no definite D call. Germline CDR1 is DFQATT and CDR2 is SNEGSKA (reference sequence). With 3 bases removed from V and 4 bases from J, the gap between germline ends came to 12 bases. This CDR3 comprises 13 residues. The CDR3 loop reads CSASVPSGYGYTF. The CDR3 nucleotides are TGCAGTGCTAGTGTACCGTCGGGCTATGGCTACACCTTC.

The chain links TRBV6-1 to TRBJ2-3; 10 bases match TRBD2. The germline V gene encodes CDR1 MNHNS and CDR2 SASEGT. This CDR3 region has 18 residues. The junction had 14 bases not matched to a gene; V was cut back by 4 bases and J by 4 bases. In DNA form, the CDR3 reads TGTGCCAGCAGTGGGATTAGGAAAAGCGGGGGGGTGCCAGATACGCAGTATTTT. Residues: CASSGIRKSGGVPDTQYF.

Worth noting for this clone: One junction end disagrees with the germline gene, perhaps due to a read error. The chain uses TRBV11-2 and TRBJ1-2, with D possibly TRBD1 on 5 matching bases. The CDR3 is 15 residues long. Germline CDR1 reads SGHAT; CDR2 reads FQNNGV. The CDR3 bases are TGTGCCAGCAGCTTAGATCTGGGGGGGTTCTATGACTACACCTTC. Its protein product is CASSLDLGGFYDYTF.

V is TRBV11-2 and J is TRBJ2-1; 12 positions match TRBD2. V was clipped by 8 bases and J by 10 bases; unmatched bases: 15. The length of the CDR3 is 16 residues. CDR1 and CDR2 (germline): SGHAT, FQNNGV. Here the CDR3 reads CASGGLASGGAREQFF. DNA of the CDR3: TGTGCCAGCGGCGGCCTGGCTAGCGGGGGGGCAAGGGAGCAGTTCTTC.

The CDR3 loop reads CASSATRQRYTGELFF. The DNA for the CDR3 is TGTGCCAGCAGCGCAACCAGACAGAGATACACCGGGGAGCTGTTTTTT. The chain employs TRBV9 and TRBJ2-2; D is possibly TRBD1 (5 bases). CDR1 SGDLS and CDR2 YYNGEE come from the germline V gene. Trimming shortened V by 3 bases and J by 3 bases, and 15 bases separated the two germline ends. This CDR3 comprises 16 residues.

The chain recombines TRBV11-2 with TRBJ2-3; possibly TRBD2 for D (6 bases). Trimming cost V 8 bases and J 4 bases, with 16 bases left between them. CDR1 and CDR2 from the germline V gene are SGHAT and FQNNGV. The CDR3 loop spans 14 amino acids. This CDR3 is CASESGVGSDTQYF. The CDR3 nucleotides read TGTGCCAGCGAGTCGGGGGTCGGGTCAGATACGCAGTATTTT.

CDR3 residues: CAWSGQLYGYTF. In DNA, the CDR3 is TGTGCCTGGAGTGGACAACTGTATGGCTACACCTTC. The chain links TRBV30 to TRBJ1-2; D is unresolved. This CDR3 region has 12 residues. V gave up 1 base and J gave up 5 bases, with 8 bases separating them. Per germline, CDR1 GTSNPN and CDR2 SVGIG (reference sequence).

The chain combines TRBV4-1 with TRBJ1-2, with 8 nucleotides matching TRBD1. Germline V gene data show CDR1 as MGHRA and CDR2 as YSYEKL. J was trimmed by 7 bases and V by 8 bases; bases with no gene match: 9. The CDR3 loop spans 13 amino acids. CDR3 protein: CASGPQGARGYTF. CDR3 bases: TGCGCCAGCGGGCCCCAGGGGGCGCGTGGCTACACCTTC.

The chain has TRBV7-8 and TRBJ1-3; TRBD1 agrees at 8 bases. The CDR3 covers 18 residues. Germline-derived CDR1 and CDR2 are SGHVS and FQNEAQ. V lost 5 bases, J lost 0 bases, and 12 bases stayed unmatched. The chain's CDR3 is CASSPGDRPPYSGNTIYF. The CDR3 DNA reads TGTGCCAGCAGCCCGGGGGACAGGCCCCCTTACTCTGGAAACACCATATATTTT.

The rearrangement joins TRBV6-4 to TRBJ2-2; TRBD1 agrees at 8 bases. V shed 4 bases, J shed 4 bases, and the junction held 2 bases outside the gene matches. The length of the CDR3 is 14 residues. The germline V gene encodes CDR1 MRHNA and CDR2 SNTAGT. For the CDR3, the DNA is TGTGCCAGCAGTGCCCAGGGGGCCACCGGGGAGCTGTTTTTT. It codes for CASSAQGATGELFF.

The chain has TRBV9 and TRBJ2-7; 8 bases are a match to TRBD2. Germline CDR1 reads SGDLS; CDR2 reads YYNGEE. Unmatched junction bases numbered 9, after V lost 0 bases and J lost 4 bases. The length of the CDR3 is 16 residues. CDR3 sequence: CASSVAPGGGFYEQYF. In DNA form, the CDR3 reads TGTGCCAGCAGCGTAGCCCCGGGCGGGGGGTTTTACGAGCAGTACTTC. Variable domain in full (rest from reference TRBV9 and TRBJ2-7): DSGVTQTPKHLITATGQRVTLRCSPRSGDLSVYWYQQSLDQGLQFLIQYYNGEERAKGNILERFSAQQFPDLHSELNLSSLELGDSALYFCASSVAPGGGFYEQYFGPGTRLTVT.

V and J are TRBV6-2 or TRBV6-3 and TRBJ1-1, with 7 bases lining up with TRBD1. After removal of 3 bases from V and 5 bases from J, the junction contained 3 bases not matched to a gene. The length of the CDR3 is 13 residues. Germline loops: CDR1 MNHEY, CDR2 SVGEGT. This CDR3 is CASSYGTVTEAFF. CDR3 bases: TGTGCCAGCAGTTATGGGACAGTTACTGAAGCTTTCTTT.

V gene TRBV4-1 combines with J gene TRBJ2-1; 13 nucleotides match TRBD2. The CDR3 is 17 amino acids. The germline V gene encodes CDR1 MGHRA and CDR2 YSYEKL. V lost 3 bases, J lost 10 bases, and 12 bases stayed unmatched. The CDR3 DNA reads TGCGCCAGCAGCCACAAGAGTACTAGCGGGGGGGGTTGGGAGCAGTTCTTC. Its translation: CASSHKSTSGGGWEQFF.

This CDR3 reads CASSGGTGNTGNTIYF. As DNA, the CDR3 is TGTGCCAGCAGTGGAGGGACAGGGAATACAGGAAACACCATATATTTT. J is TRBJ1-3 and V is TRBV2, with 9 bases aligning to TRBD1. The V gene end was trimmed by 4 bases and the J gene end by 4 bases; junction bases not matched to a gene: 8. CDR3 length: 16 residues. Germline-derived CDR1 and CDR2 are SNHLY and FYNNEI.

The chain combines TRBV12-3 or TRBV12-4 with TRBJ1-2; possible D gene TRBD1, 5 bases. Trimming removed 0 bases from V and 7 bases from J, with 9 bases in between. This CDR3 has 13 residues. DNA of the CDR3: TGTGCCAGCAGTTTAGCAGGGGTTGGTGGCTACACCTTC. Translating gives CASSLAGVGGYTF.

The V gene is TRBV10-3, the J gene TRBJ1-3; 7 positions match TRBD1. V dropped 9 bases and J dropped 0; count of bases not matched to a gene: 5. The V gene's germline CDR1 is ENHRY and CDR2 SYGVKD. The length of the CDR3 is 14 residues. The CDR3 region has the DNA TGTGCCATTATGGACAGGTCCTCTGGAAACACCATATATTTT. This sequence encodes CAIMDRSSGNTIYF.

As concerns this clone: Other DNA sequences of this sample code for an identical CDR3. The chain carries TRBV7-9 and TRBJ2-7; TRBD2 matches 7 bases. This CDR3 has 13 residues. Germline V gene sequence: CDR1 SEHNR, CDR2 FQNEAQ (reference sequence). V lost 4 bases to trimming and J lost 2 bases; unmatched junction nucleotides: 2. CDR3 nucleotide sequence: TGTGCCAGCAGCTCCGGGACTACCTACGAGCAGTACTTC. Protein: CASSSGTTYEQYF. Using reference TRBV7-9 and TRBJ2-7 for the parts outside the CDR3, the full variable domain is DTGVSQNPRHKITKRGQNVTFRCDPISEHNRLYWYRQTLGQGPEFLTYFQNEAQLEKSRLLSDRFSAERPKGSFSTLEIQRTEQGDSAMYLCASSSGTTYEQYFGPGTRLTVT.

The gene calls are TRBV19 and TRBJ1-4; D unresolved. Germline CDR1 LNHDA, CDR2 SQIVND (reference sequence). The CDR3 has 14 residues. Trimming removed 6 bases at V and 0 bases at J, with 8 bases between. The chain's CDR3 is CASRHRATNEKLFF. In nucleotides, the CDR3 is TGTGCCAGTAGGCACAGAGCAACTAATGAAAAACTGTTTTTT.

Concerning this clone itself: Additional DNA sequences in this sample encode the identical CDR3. The chain combines TRBV3-1 (or the pseudogene TRBV3-2) with TRBJ1-2; D remains unclear. The germline V and J ends were trimmed by 2 bases and 8 bases, with 6 bases remaining between them. The V gene's germline CDR1 is LGHDT and CDR2 YNNKEL (reference sequence). The CDR3 covers 11 residues. The DNA for the CDR3 is TGTGCCAGCAGCCAATCGGGAGGCTACACCTTC. This codes for CASSQSGGYTF.

In DNA, the CDR3 is TGTGCCAGCAGCCCAGAGACAGGGGCATTCTATGGCTACACCTTC. Its translation: CASSPETGAFYGYTF. This chain connects TRBV27 to TRBJ1-2; 8 nucleotides line up with TRBD1. V trimming: 6 bases; J trimming: 4 bases; junction bases outside the gene matches: 10. This CDR3 comprises 15 residues. In germline, CDR1 is MNHEY, CDR2 SMNVEV (reference sequence).

Comment on this clone: One end of the junction varies from germline; a read error may be responsible. The rearrangement joins TRBV2 to TRBJ1-2; D is perhaps TRBD1 (6 bases). Germline-derived CDR1 and CDR2 are SNHLY and FYNNEI. This CDR3 is built from 13 residues. The CDR3 DNA follows: TGTGCCAGCAGTGAAGCTAAGCGGACAGTCATTTTCTTC. It is translated as CASSEAKRTVIFF.

This clone was detected only once. V usage is TRBV6-4 and J usage is TRBJ2-7; 8 nucleotides match TRBD2. Germline values: CDR1 MRHNA, CDR2 SNTAGT. The length of the CDR3 is 18 residues. V shed 5 bases and J 2 bases; nucleotides not matched to a gene: 17. The CDR3 bases are TGTGCCAGCAGTCCCCCCGGGGGGGGGCGGGACCGAGCCTACGAGCAGTACTTC. This codes for CASSPPGGGRDRAYEQYF.